A single sample gave rise to the 7 T cell receptor beta chains below, sequenced in a study of shared clonotypes between healthy human individuals (dated by TCRdb to the early 2020s). CD8 naive samples were obtained by positive selection for CCR7 among CD45RO-negative cells, yielding a CD45RA+CCR7+ population from which TemRA cells were excluded. The library was generated by the immunoSEQ multiplex PCR assay. TCRdb carries this immuneACCESS record with in-frame sequences only. Its versions omit some clonotypes, under half of them owing to an unresolved V gene in the studies checked, with the rest unexplained. This sample comprises about 2.2 million clones, over 85% of them detected only once. The ten largest clones capture around 1.8% of the sample. The sample taken for sequencing was naive CD8+ T cells from PBMCs. This specimen's cell subset or site label, interpreted: CD45RA+CCR7+. The receptors here all came from a man younger than 35 in good health. Some clones in this sample may be carry-over from other donors' samples.

This rearrangement joins TRBV9 to TRBJ2-5; D uncertain. Germline V gene lookup returns CDR1 SGDLS and CDR2 YYNGEE. Between the trimmed V and J ends, which lost 2 bases and 5 bases, there was a span of 13 bases. The CDR3 loop spans 14 amino acids. In DNA form, the CDR3 reads TGTGCCAGCAGCGTGGCAGGAAGTATGGAGACCCAGTACTTC. Protein sequence: CASSVAGSMETQYF.

This sequence joins TRBV9 and TRBJ2-2; TRBD1 agrees at 8 bases. The length of the CDR3 is 14 residues. Germline V gene sequence: CDR1 SGDLS, CDR2 YYNGEE. Trimming took 0 bases from V and 9 from J; bases not matched to a gene: 4. This CDR3 is CASSVGRGPWELFF. The DNA of the CDR3 is TGTGCCAGCAGCGTAGGCAGGGGGCCGTGGGAGCTGTTTTTT.

The V and J genes are TRBV19 and TRBJ1-1; perhaps TRBD1 as D (5 bases). The germline V gene has CDR1 LNHDA and CDR2 SQIVND (reference sequence). The V and J ends lost 1 base and 5 bases respectively, with 11 bases between them. This CDR3 region has 14 residues. This CDR3 reads CASSIGWGGTEAFF. The CDR3 nucleotides are TGTGCCAGTAGTATAGGGTGGGGCGGGACTGAAGCTTTCTTT.

This sequence joins TRBV4-1 and TRBJ2-7; the match to TRBD2 covers 11 bases. The germline gives CDR1 MGHRA, CDR2 YSYEKL. The CDR3 runs to 16 residues. The V gene end was trimmed by 5 bases and the J gene end by 2 bases; junction bases not matched to a gene: 8. The chain's CDR3 is CASSEGLAGLPYEQYF. DNA for the CDR3: TGCGCCAGCAGCGAAGGACTAGCGGGCCTACCCTACGAGCAGTACTTC.

The chain is built from TRBV11-2 and TRBJ2-7; D may be TRBD2 (6 bases). V lost 4 bases and J lost 7, with 11 bases in between. This CDR3 comprises 12 residues. From germline, CDR1 is SGHAT and CDR2 FQNNGV. This CDR3 reads CASSWGLQEQYF. CDR3 nucleotides: TGTGCCAGCAGCTGGGGACTTCAAGAGCAGTACTTC. The full variable domain, rest sourced from reference TRBV11-2 and TRBJ2-7, is EAGVAQSPRYKIIEKRQSVAFWCNPISGHATLYWYQQILGQGPKLLIQFQNNGVVDDSQLPKDRFSAERLKGVDSTLKIQPAKLEDSAVYLCASSWGLQEQYFGPGTRLTVT.

V is TRBV27 and J is TRBJ2-3; TRBD2 is a possible D gene (6 bases). V lost 7 bases to trimming and J lost 2 bases, with 13 bases between them. The germline gives CDR1 MNHEY, CDR2 SMNVEV (reference sequence). There are 14 residues in the CDR3. In DNA, the CDR3 is TGTGCCAGCACCACCCGGGACTTCACAGATACGCAGTATTTT. Translated: CASTTRDFTDTQYF.

The chain carries TRBV9 and TRBJ1-5; 9 positions match TRBD1. V lost 3 bases, J lost 3 bases, and 7 bases stayed unmatched. CDR1 SGDLS and CDR2 YYNGEE come from the germline V gene. The CDR3 consists of 16 residues. The DNA for the CDR3 is TGTGCCAGCAGCGCGTCGACAGGGGGGCCCAATCAGCCCCAGCATTTT. It encodes CASSASTGGPNQPQHF.